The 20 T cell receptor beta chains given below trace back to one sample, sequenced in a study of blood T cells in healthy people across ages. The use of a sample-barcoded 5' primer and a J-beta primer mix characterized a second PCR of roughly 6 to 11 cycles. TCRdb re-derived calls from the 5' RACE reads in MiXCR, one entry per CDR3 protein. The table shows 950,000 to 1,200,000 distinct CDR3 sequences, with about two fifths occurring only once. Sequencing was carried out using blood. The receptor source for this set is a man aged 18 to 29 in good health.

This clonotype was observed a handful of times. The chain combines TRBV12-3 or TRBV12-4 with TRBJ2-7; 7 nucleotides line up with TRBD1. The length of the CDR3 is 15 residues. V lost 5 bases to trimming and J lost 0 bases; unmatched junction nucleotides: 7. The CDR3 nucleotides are TGTGCCAGCAGTGTCACAGGGGAGAGCTCCTACGAGCAGTACTTC. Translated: CASSVTGESSYEQYF.

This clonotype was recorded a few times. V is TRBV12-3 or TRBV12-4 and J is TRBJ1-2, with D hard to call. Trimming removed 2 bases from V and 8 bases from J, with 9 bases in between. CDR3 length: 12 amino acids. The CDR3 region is CASSLSERGYTF. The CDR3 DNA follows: TGTGCCAGCAGTTTATCCGAAAGGGGCTACACCTTC.

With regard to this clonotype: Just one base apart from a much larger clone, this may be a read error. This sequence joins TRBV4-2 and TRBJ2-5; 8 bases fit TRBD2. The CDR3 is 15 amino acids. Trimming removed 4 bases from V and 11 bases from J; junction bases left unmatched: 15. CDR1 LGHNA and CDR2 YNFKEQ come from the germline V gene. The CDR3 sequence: CASSPRSSGYNEQYF. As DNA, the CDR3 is TGTGCCAGCAGCCCTAGGTCTAGCGGGTACAATGAGCAGTACTTC.

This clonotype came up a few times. The DNA of the CDR3 is TGCAGTGCTAGCCGAGTAGGGAACACTGAAGCTTTCTTT. Its protein product is CSASRVGNTEAFF. V gene TRBV20-1 combines with J gene TRBJ1-1; D unresolved. There are 13 residues in the CDR3. V was clipped by 3 bases and J by 1 base, with 9 bases between them. Germline values: CDR1 DFQATT, CDR2 SNEGSKA (reference sequence).

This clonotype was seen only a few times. CDR3: CASSYLSGANEQFF. In DNA, the CDR3 is TGTGCCAGCAGTTACTTATCGGGGGCAAATGAGCAGTTCTTC. The chain combines TRBV6-2 or TRBV6-3 with TRBJ2-1, with D perhaps matching TRBD1 or TRBD2 (6 bases each). V was clipped by 1 base and J by 7 bases, with 11 bases between them. The CDR3 extends over 14 amino acids. Germline loops: CDR1 MNHEY, CDR2 SVGEGT.

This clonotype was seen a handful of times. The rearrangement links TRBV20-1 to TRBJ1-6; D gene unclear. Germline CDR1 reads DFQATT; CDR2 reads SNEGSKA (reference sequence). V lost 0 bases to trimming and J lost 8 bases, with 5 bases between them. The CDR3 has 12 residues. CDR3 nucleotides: TGCAGTGCTAGAGATGGGGATTCACCCCTCCACTTT. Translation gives CSARDGDSPLHF.

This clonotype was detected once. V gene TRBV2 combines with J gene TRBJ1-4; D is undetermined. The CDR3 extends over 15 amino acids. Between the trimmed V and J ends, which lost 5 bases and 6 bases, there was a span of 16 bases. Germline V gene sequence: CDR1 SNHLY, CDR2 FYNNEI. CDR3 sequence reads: CASSLNTRLYEKLFF. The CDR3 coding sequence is TGTGCCAGCAGTTTGAACACGAGACTTTATGAAAAACTGTTTTTT. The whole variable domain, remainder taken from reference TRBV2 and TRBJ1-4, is EPEVTQTPSHQVTQMGQEVILRCVPISNHLYFYWYRQILGQKVEFLVSFYNNEISEKSEIFDDQFSVERPDGSNFTLKIRSTKLEDSAMYFCASSLNTRLYEKLFFGSGTQLSVL.

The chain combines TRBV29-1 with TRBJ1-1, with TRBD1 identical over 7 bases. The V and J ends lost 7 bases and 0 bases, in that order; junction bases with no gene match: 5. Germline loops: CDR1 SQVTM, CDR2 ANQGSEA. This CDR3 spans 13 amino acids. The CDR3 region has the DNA TGCAGCGCCCAGACAGGGATGAACACTGAAGCTTTCTTT. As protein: CSAQTGMNTEAFF. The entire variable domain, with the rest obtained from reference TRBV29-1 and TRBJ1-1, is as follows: SAVISQKPSRDICQRGTSLTIQCQVDSQVTMMFWYRQQPGQSLTLIATANQGSEATYESGFVIDKFPISRPNLTFSTLTVSNMSPEDSSIYLCSAQTGMNTEAFFGQGTRLTVV.

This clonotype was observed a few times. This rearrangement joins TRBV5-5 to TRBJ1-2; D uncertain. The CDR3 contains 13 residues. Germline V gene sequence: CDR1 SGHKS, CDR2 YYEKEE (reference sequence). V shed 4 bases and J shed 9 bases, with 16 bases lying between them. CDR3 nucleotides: TGTGCCAGCAGCGCGACAAGTCTTTCGAGCTACACCTTC. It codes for CASSATSLSSYTF. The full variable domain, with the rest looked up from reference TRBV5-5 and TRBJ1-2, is DAGVTQSPTHLIKTRGQQVTLRCSPISGHKSVSWYQQVLGQGPQFIFQYYEKEERGRGNFPDRFSARQFPNYSSELNVNALLLGDSALYLCASSATSLSSYTFGSGTRLTVV.

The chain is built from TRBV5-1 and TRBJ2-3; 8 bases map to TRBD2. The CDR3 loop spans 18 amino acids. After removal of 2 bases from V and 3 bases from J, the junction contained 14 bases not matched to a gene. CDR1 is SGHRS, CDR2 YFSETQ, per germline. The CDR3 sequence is CASSFIARKSGGTDTQYF. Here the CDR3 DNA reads TGCGCCAGCAGCTTTATTGCCCGGAAGAGCGGGGGTACAGATACGCAGTATTTT.

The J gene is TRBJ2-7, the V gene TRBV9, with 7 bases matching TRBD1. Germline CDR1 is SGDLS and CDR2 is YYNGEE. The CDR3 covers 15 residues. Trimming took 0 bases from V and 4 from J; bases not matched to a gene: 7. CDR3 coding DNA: TGTGCCAGCAGCGTAGAGACAGGGCCCCTTTACGAGCAGTACTTC. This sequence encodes CASSVETGPLYEQYF.

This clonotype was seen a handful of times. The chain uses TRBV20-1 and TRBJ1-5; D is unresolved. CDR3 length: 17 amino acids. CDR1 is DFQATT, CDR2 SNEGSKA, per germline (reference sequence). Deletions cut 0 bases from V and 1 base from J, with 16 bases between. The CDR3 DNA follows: TGCAGTGCTAGAGATCAATGGGGTGAAGTGAGCAATCAGCCCCAGCATTTT. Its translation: CSARDQWGEVSNQPQHF.

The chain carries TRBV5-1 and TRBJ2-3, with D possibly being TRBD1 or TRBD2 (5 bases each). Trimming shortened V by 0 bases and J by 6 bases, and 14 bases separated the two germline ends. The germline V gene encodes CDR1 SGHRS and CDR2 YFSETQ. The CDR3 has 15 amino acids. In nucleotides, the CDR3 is TGCGCCAGCAGCTTGGAGGGACGGCCTATGGATACGCAGTATTTT. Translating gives CASSLEGRPMDTQYF.

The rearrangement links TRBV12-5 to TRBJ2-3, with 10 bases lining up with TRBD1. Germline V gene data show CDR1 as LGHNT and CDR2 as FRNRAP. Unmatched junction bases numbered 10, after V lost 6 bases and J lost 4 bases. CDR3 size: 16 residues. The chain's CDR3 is CASGPGDRGFADTQYF. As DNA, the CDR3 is TGTGCTAGTGGACCGGGGGACAGGGGTTTCGCAGATACGCAGTATTTT.

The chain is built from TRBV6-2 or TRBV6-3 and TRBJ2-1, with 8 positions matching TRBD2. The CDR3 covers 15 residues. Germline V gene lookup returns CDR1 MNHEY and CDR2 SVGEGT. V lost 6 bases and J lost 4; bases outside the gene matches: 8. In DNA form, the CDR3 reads TGTGCCAGCAGACCCCCCGGGACTAGGTACAATGAGCAGTTCTTC. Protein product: CASRPPGTRYNEQFF.

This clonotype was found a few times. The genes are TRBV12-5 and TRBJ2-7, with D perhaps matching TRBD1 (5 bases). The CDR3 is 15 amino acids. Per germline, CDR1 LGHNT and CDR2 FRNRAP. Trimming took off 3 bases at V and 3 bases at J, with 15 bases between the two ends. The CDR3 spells CASGFVSTGGYEQYF. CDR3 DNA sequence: TGTGCTAGTGGTTTTGTCTCCACAGGTGGCTACGAGCAGTACTTC.

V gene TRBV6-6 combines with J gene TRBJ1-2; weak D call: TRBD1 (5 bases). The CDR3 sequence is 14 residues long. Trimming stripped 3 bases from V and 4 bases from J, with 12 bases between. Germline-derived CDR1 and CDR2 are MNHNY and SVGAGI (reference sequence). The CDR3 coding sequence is TGTGCCAGCAGTTATGGGGGAGGTCCCTATGGCTACACCTTC. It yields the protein CASSYGGGPYGYTF.

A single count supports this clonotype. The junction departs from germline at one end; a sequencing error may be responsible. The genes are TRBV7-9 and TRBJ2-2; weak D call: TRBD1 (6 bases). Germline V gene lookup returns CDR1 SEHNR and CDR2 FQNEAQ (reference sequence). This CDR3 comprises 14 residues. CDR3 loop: CSDLGDTNTGELFF. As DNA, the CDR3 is TGCAGTGACCTTGGGGACACAAACACCGGGGAGCTGTTTTTT.

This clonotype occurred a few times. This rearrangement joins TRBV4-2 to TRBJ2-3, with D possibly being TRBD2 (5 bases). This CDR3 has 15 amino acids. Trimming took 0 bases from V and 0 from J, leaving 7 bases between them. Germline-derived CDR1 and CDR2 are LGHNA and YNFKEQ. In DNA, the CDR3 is TGTGCCAGCAGCCAAGAGAGGACTAGCACAGATACGCAGTATTTT. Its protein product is CASSQERTSTDTQYF.

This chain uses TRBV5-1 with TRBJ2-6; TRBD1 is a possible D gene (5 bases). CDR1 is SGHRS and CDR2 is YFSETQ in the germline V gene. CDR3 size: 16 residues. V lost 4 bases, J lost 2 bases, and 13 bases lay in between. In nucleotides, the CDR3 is TGCGCCAGCAGCGCATCTAGGGGTCCTGGGGCCAACGTCCTGACTTTC. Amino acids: CASSASRGPGANVLTF.